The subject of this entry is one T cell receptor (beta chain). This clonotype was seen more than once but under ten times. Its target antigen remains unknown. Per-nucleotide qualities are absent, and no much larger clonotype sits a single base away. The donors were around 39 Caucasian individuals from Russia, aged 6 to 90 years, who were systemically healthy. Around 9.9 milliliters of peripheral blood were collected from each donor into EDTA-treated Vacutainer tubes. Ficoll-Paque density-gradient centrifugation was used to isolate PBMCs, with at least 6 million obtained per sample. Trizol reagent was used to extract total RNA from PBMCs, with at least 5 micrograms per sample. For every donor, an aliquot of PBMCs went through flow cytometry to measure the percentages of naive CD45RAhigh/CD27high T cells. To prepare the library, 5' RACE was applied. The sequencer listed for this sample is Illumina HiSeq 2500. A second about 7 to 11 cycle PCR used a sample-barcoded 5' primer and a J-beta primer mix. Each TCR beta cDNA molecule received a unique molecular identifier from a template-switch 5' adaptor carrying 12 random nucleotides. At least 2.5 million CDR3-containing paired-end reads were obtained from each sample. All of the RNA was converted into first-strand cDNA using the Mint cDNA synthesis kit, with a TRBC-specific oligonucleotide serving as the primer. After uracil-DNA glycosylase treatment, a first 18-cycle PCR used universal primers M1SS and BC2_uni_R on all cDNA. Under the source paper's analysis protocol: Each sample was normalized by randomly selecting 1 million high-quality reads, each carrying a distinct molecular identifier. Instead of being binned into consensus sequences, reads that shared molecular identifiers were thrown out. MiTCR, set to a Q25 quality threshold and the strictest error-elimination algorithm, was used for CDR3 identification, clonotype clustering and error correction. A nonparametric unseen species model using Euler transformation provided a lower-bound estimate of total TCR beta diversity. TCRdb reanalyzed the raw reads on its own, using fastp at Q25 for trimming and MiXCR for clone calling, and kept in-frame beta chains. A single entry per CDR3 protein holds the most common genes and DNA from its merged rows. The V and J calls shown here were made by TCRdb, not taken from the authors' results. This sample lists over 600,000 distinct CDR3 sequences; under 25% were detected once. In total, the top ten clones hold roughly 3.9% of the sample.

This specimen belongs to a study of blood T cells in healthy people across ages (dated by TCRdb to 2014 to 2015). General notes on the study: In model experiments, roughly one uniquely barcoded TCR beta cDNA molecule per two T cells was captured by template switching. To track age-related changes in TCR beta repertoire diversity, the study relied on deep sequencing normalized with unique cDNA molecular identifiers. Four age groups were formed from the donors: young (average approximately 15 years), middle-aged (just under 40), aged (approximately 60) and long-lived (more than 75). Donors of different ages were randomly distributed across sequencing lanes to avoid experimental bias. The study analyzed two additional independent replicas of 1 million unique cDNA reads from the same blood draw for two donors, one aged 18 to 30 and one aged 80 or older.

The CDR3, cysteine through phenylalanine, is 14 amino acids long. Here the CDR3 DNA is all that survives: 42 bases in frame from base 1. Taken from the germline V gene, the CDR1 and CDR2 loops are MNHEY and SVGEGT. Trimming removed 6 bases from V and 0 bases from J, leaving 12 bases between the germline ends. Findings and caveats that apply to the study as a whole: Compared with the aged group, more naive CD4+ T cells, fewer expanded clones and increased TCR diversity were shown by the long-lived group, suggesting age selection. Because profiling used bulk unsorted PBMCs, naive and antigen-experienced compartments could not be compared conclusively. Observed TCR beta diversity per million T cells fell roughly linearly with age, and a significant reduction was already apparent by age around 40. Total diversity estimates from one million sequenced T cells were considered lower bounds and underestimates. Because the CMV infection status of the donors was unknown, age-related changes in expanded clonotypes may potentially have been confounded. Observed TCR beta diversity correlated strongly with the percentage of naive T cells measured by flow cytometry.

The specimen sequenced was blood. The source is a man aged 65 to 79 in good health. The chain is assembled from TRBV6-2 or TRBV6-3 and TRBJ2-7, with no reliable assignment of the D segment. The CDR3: CASRPPRPSYEQYF. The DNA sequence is TGTGCCAGCAGACCTCCTAGACCCTCCTACGAGCAGTACTTC.